This T cell receptor beta chain was captured in a study of T cells in Graves' hyperthyroidism and ophthalmopathy. TCR beta CDR3 regions were amplified from RNA transcripts. First-round RT-PCR with HTBI primers amplified the TCR CDR3 region. TCRdb used MiXCR to reprocess the multiplex PCR reads, holding one entry per CDR3 protein. This sample has about 500,000 distinct CDR3 sequences; about 16% occur once, and the top ten carry over 25%. This clonotype has ten or more counts. Unmatched junction bases numbered 6, after V lost 4 bases and J lost 5 bases. The CDR3 consists of 15 residues. Germline CDR1 is LGHDT and CDR2 is YNNKEL (reference sequence).

This chain links TRBV3-1 with TRBJ2-1; 9 nucleotides agree with TRBD2. This receptor was obtained from a woman in her 30s with Graves' ophthalmopathy. Sequences were obtained from blood. CDR3 in amino acids: CASSLRTSANNEQFF. CDR3 in DNA: TGTGCCAGCAGCCTGAGGACTAGCGCTAACAATGAGCAGTTCTTC.